This T cell receptor (beta chain) is from a study of T cell responses to AZD1222 COVID-19 vaccine. Only in-frame clones appear in the TCRdb table, and some are missing; sequencing was by immunoSEQ multiplex PCR. The data show about 130,000 clones, 85% to 90% seen once. About this clone itself: The antigen is unknown.

Study outcomes and limitations: The donor group comprised mostly white British people and more females; the analysis possibly underestimated clonal diversity.

Germline V gene sequence: CDR1 MNHNY, CDR2 SVGAGI (reference sequence). The CDR3 spans 18 residues. The germline V and J ends were trimmed by 5 bases and 2 bases, with 24 bases remaining between them. The chain couples TRBV6-6 to TRBJ1-2, with TRBD1 as a possible D gene (6 bases). The TCR was taken from an adult in good health. The input for sequencing was peripheral blood, taken on day 0 of AZD1222 vaccination. CDR3 coding DNA: TGTGCCAGCAGTCCAAACCCGGGACATCTGCCCGGGAACTATGGCTACACCTTC. This encodes CASSPNPGHLPGNYGYTF.